These 16 T cell receptor beta chains were all obtained from the same sample, sequenced in a study of cytomegalovirus exposure and HLA in healthy donors. Repertoires were generated with immunoSEQ multiplex PCR, while TCRdb's copy carries only in-frame clones and drops some. The sample consists of approximately 58,000 clones, about 95% of them appearing once. Sequenced input: PBMCs. Receptors were obtained from a man aged 18 to 30 in good health and CMV-seronegative.

The chain carries TRBV13 and TRBJ2-7; 10 nucleotides agree with TRBD2. The ends lost 3 bases at V and 6 bases at J; junction bases unmatched: 20. This CDR3 has 19 amino acids. Germline values: CDR1 PRHDT, CDR2 FYEKMQ (reference sequence). This CDR3 is CASSFSRSGRAVEVLEQYF. The CDR3 DNA sequence: TGTGCCAGCAGCTTCTCGCGCAGCGGGAGGGCCGTGGAGGTCCTCGAGCAGTACTTC.

The chain couples TRBV2 to TRBJ2-7; tentatively, D is TRBD2 (6 bases). Germline V gene sequence: CDR1 SNHLY, CDR2 FYNNEI. The CDR3 contains 13 residues. Trimming pared 3 bases from V and 3 bases from J, leaving 9 bases between. CDR3 nucleotides: TGTGCCAGCAGTGATGTGGAGGGCTACGAGCAGTACTTC. Protein sequence: CASSDVEGYEQYF.

The CDR3 DNA sequence: TGTGCCAGCAGTTTATCGACTAGCGGGCTCACAGATACGCAGTATTTT. Protein product: CASSLSTSGLTDTQYF. The chain carries TRBV28 and TRBJ2-3; 10 nucleotides line up with TRBD2. The V gene's germline CDR1 is MDHEN and CDR2 SYDVKM. The length of the CDR3 is 16 residues. J gave up 2 bases and V 1 base, and 3 bases lay outside the gene matches.

This chain connects TRBV28 to TRBJ1-2; 11 bases are a match to TRBD1. Germline assignment: CDR1 MDHEN and CDR2 SYDVKM. V lost 4 bases and J lost 7; bases outside the gene matches: 5. CDR3 length equals 14 residues. CDR3 amino acids: CASSSGQGAGGYTF. The CDR3 DNA reads as TGTGCCAGCAGTTCAGGACAGGGGGCAGGTGGCTACACCTTC.

This sequence joins TRBV18 and TRBJ1-3; 9 nucleotides match TRBD1. V lost 3 bases to trimming and J lost 3 bases; unmatched junction nucleotides: 6. The CDR3 is made up of 16 amino acids. Germline-derived CDR1 and CDR2 are KGHSH and LQKENI. CDR3 sequence: CASSPYGQGFGNTIYF. The CDR3 nucleotides are TGTGCCAGCTCACCCTACGGACAGGGGTTTGGAAACACCATATATTTT.

V usage is TRBV6-1 and J usage is TRBJ2-7; D remains ambiguous. V gave up 1 base and J gave up 0 bases, with 10 bases separating them. Germline V lookup: CDR1 MNHNS, CDR2 SASEGT. This CDR3 comprises 15 residues. The CDR3 loop is CASSEDGAISYEQYF. In nucleotides, the CDR3 is TGTGCCAGCAGTGAAGACGGAGCGATCTCCTACGAGCAGTACTTC.

CDR3 nucleotides: TGTGCCAGCCGATCACAGGGGTGGAATGAAAAACTGTTTTTT. Translated: CASRSQGWNEKLFF. V is TRBV7-2 and J is TRBJ1-4; 7 nucleotides agree with TRBD1. The V segment lost 8 bases and the J segment 5 bases; nucleotides outside the gene matches: 8. This CDR3 has 14 residues. Germline lookup yields CDR1 SGHTA and CDR2 FQGNSA.

The V call is TRBV4-3, the J call TRBJ2-7; 9 nucleotides align to TRBD1. Trimming at V came to 5 bases and at J to 6 bases, leaving 8 bases not matched to a gene. Germline CDR1 LGHNA, CDR2 YSLEER. The length of the CDR3 is 14 residues. CDR3: CASSAGTGSFEQYF. The DNA of the CDR3 is TGCGCCAGCAGCGCCGGGACAGGGTCTTTCGAGCAGTACTTC.

The rearrangement joins TRBV11-3 to TRBJ2-2; D ambiguous. V was cut by 0 bases and J by 4 bases, with 6 bases left in between. This CDR3 is built from 14 residues. The V gene's germline CDR1 is SGHNT and CDR2 YENEEA. CDR3 sequence (DNA): TGTGCCAGCAGCTTAGACAGGATCACCGGGGAGCTGTTTTTT. Protein sequence: CASSLDRITGELFF.

This rearrangement joins TRBV7-2 to TRBJ1-2, with D unclear. The germline V and J ends were trimmed by 4 bases and 4 bases, with 13 bases remaining between them. The germline V gene has CDR1 SGHTA and CDR2 FQGNSA. The CDR3 totals 14 residues. CDR3 amino acids: CASSSKTESYGYTF. CDR3 DNA sequence: TGTGCCAGCAGCTCAAAGACGGAGTCCTATGGCTACACCTTC.

The V call is TRBV25-1, the J call TRBJ2-6; D call uncertain. The V gene lost 7 bases and the J gene lost 0 bases, with 4 bases spanning the gap. Germline CDR1 MGHDK, CDR2 SYGVNS. This CDR3 has 13 amino acids. In DNA, the CDR3 is TGTGCCAGCACCCACTCTGGGGCCAACGTCCTGACTTTC. This encodes CASTHSGANVLTF.

V gene TRBV2 combines with J gene TRBJ1-1, with 11 bases matching TRBD1. The V segment lost 7 bases and the J segment 8 bases; nucleotides outside the gene matches: 6. This CDR3 is built from 13 residues. Germline V gene data show CDR1 as SNHLY and CDR2 as FYNNEI. DNA for the CDR3: TGTGCCAGCAAGGACAGGGGGCAGAGGGAAGCTTTCTTT. It specifies CASKDRGQREAFF. Complete variable domain (other parts from reference TRBV2 and TRBJ1-1): EPEVTQTPSHQVTQMGQEVILRCVPISNHLYFYWYRQILGQKVEFLVSFYNNEISEKSEIFDDQFSVERPDGSNFTLKIRSTKLEDSAMYFCASKDRGQREAFFGQGTRLTVV.

The chain is built from TRBV7-9 and TRBJ2-5; the D is unclear. Trimming stripped 2 bases from V and 1 base from J, with 11 bases between. This CDR3 spans 15 amino acids. Germline CDR1 SEHNR, CDR2 FQNEAQ (reference sequence). The CDR3 protein is CASSLSAAPQETQYF. CDR3 coding DNA: TGTGCCAGCAGCTTAAGTGCGGCGCCCCAAGAGACCCAGTACTTC.

V and J are TRBV2 and TRBJ2-7, with a possible D match to TRBD2 (6 bases). Trimming stripped 3 bases from V and 5 bases from J, with 11 bases between. The CDR3 loop spans 13 amino acids. Per germline, CDR1 SNHLY and CDR2 FYNNEI. CDR3 sequence (DNA): TGTGCCAGCAGTGAGGGGTCGGGGGACGAGCAGTACTTC. The encoded protein is CASSEGSGDEQYF.

The sample holds one count of this clone. This chain uses TRBV28 with TRBJ2-2; TRBD2 matches at 9 bases. The CDR3 extends over 15 amino acids. V dropped 5 bases and J dropped 4; count of bases not matched to a gene: 5. CDR1 and CDR2 from the germline V gene are MDHEN and SYDVKM. The CDR3 sequence: CASSLRREGTGELFF. In nucleotides, the CDR3 is TGTGCCAGCAGTCTCAGGCGGGAGGGCACCGGGGAGCTGTTTTTT.

J is TRBJ1-1 and V is TRBV7-2, with D possibly being TRBD1 (5 bases). V lost 5 bases and J 0 bases, leaving 16 bases between the germline ends. The CDR3 totals 16 residues. The V gene's germline CDR1 is SGHTA and CDR2 FQGNSA. DNA for the CDR3: TGTGCCAGCAGCGGCCAGCGGGGACCACTGAACACTGAAGCTTTCTTT. This encodes CASSGQRGPLNTEAFF.